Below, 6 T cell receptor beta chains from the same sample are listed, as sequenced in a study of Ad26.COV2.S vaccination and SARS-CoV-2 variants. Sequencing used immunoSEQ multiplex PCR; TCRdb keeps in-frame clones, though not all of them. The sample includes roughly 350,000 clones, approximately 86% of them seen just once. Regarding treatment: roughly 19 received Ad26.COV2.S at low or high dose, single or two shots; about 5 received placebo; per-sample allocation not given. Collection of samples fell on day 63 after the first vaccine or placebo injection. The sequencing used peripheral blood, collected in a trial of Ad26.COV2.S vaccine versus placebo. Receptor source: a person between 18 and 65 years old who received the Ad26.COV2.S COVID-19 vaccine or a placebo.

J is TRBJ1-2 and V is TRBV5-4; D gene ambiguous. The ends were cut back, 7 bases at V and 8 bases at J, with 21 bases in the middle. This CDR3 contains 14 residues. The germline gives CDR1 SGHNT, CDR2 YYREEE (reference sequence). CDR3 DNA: TGTGCCAGCGGCCTGGGCGAGGCCAAGGCGGGCTACACCTTC. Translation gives CASGLGEAKAGYTF.

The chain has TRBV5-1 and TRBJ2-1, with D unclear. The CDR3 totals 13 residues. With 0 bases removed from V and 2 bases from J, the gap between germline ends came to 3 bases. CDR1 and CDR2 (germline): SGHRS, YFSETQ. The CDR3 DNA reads TGCGCCAGCAGCTTGGCAACCTACAATGAGCAGTTCTTC. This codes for CASSLATYNEQFF.

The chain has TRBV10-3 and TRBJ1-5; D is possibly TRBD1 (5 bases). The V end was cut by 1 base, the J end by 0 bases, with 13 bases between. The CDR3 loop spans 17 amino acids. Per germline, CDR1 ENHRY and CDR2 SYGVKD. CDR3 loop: CAISEYSGDPSNQPQHF. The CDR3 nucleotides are TGTGCCATCAGTGAGTACTCCGGGGACCCTAGCAATCAGCCCCAGCATTTT.

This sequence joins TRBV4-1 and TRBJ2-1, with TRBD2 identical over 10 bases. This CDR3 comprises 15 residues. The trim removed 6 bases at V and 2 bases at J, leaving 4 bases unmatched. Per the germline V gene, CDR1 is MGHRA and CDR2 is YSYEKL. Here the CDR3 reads CASSLGLAAYNEQFF. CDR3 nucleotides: TGCGCCAGCAGTCTTGGACTAGCGGCCTACAATGAGCAGTTCTTC.

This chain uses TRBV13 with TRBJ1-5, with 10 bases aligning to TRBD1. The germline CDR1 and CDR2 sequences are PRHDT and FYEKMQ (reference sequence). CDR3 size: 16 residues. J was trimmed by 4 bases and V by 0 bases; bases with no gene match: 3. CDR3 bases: TGTGCCAGCAGCTTAGGGGGACAGGGGTCAAATCAGCCCCAGCATTTT. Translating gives CASSLGGQGSNQPQHF.

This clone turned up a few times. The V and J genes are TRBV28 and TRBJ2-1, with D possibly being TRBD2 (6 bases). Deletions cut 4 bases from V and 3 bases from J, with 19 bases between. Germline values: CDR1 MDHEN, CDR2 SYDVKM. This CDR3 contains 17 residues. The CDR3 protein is CASSSPLEGLHYNEQFF. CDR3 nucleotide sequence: TGTGCCAGCAGTTCCCCCTTGGAGGGTCTTCACTACAATGAGCAGTTCTTC.